The present entry profiles one T cell receptor (beta chain) with its context. Antigen unknown. Using immunoSEQ multiplex PCR, the repertoire was profiled, and TCRdb retains in-frame clones only, with some absent. The sample has about 150,000 clones; roughly 90% are singletons. This sample was included in a study of T cell responses to AZD1222 COVID-19 vaccine. Germline assignment: CDR1 DFQATT and CDR2 SNEGSKA (reference sequence). This CDR3 has 16 residues. J gave up 6 bases and V 3 bases, and 15 bases lay outside the gene matches. Broader study findings: Repertoire sampling happened only post peak T cell response.

The source was peripheral blood, collected on day 0 of AZD1222 vaccination. The sequence was collected from an adult in good health. The rearrangement uses TRBV20-1 and TRBJ2-3; TRBD1 aligns across 7 bases. CDR3 loop: CSASFSGTAVADTQYF. CDR3 DNA: TGCAGTGCTAGTTTTTCCGGGACAGCCGTCGCGGATACGCAGTATTTT.